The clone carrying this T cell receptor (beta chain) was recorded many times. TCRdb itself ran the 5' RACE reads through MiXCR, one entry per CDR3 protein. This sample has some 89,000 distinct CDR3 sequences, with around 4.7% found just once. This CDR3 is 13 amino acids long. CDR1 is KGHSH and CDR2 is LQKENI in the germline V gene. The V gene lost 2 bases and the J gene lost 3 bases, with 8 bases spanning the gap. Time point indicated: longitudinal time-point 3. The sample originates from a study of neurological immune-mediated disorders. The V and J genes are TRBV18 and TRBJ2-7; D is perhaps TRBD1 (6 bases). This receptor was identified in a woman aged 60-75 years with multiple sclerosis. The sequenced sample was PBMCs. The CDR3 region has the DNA TGTGCCAGCTCACCAGACAGGAACTACGAGCAGTACTTC. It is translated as CASSPDRNYEQYF.